One sample yielded the 19 T cell receptor beta chains listed below, sequenced in a study of blood T cell repertoires in COVID-19. Generated by immunoSEQ multiplex PCR, the TCRdb table keeps only in-frame clones and is missing some. The table lists 150,000 or so clones, about 87% of them singletons. Material for sequencing was peripheral blood. Source of these receptors: a human donor in a cohort sampled during active COVID-19.

This clone has only one observation. V is TRBV9 and J is TRBJ2-3; 11 bases fit TRBD1. J gave up 4 bases and V 0 bases, and 1 base lay outside the gene matches. The germline V gene encodes CDR1 SGDLS and CDR2 YYNGEE. This CDR3 is 15 amino acids long. The CDR3 region is CASSVGTGGPDTQYF. In DNA, the CDR3 is TGTGCCAGCAGCGTAGGGACAGGGGGCCCAGATACGCAGTATTTT.

A word on this clone: This sample also contains other DNA sequences that code for the same CDR3. The V call is TRBV12-3 or TRBV12-4, the J call TRBJ1-2; D is perhaps TRBD1 (6 bases). Deletions cut 5 bases from V and 1 base from J, with 8 bases between. The CDR3 is 13 residues long. The CDR3 sequence is CASSQQGNYGYTF. For the CDR3, the DNA is TGTGCCAGCAGTCAACAGGGTAACTATGGCTACACCTTC.

This chain joins TRBV7-2 and TRBJ2-1; a possible D gene is TRBD1 (6 bases). Germline V gene sequence: CDR1 SGHTA, CDR2 FQGNSA. The CDR3 contains 13 residues. Trimming shortened V by 2 bases and J by 8 bases, and 10 bases separated the two germline ends. In nucleotides, the CDR3 is TGTGCCAGCAGCTTAAGCAGGGGCTATGAGCAGTTCTTC. Translating it yields CASSLSRGYEQFF.

The V and J genes are TRBV7-9 and TRBJ1-3; a weak D match, TRBD1 (6 bases). This CDR3 contains 15 residues. Trimming took off 5 bases at V and 4 bases at J, with 15 bases between the two ends. Per the germline V gene, CDR1 is SEHNR and CDR2 is FQNEAQ (reference sequence). CDR3 sequence reads: CASSPTGGAGNTIYF. Here the CDR3 DNA reads TGTGCCAGCAGCCCGACAGGAGGCGCAGGAAACACCATATATTTT.

The chain uses TRBV28 and TRBJ1-1; 7 bases are shared with TRBD1. Germline trimming cut 5 bases from V and 5 bases from J; bases unmatched to any gene: 2. The CDR3 has 12 residues. The germline V gene encodes CDR1 MDHEN and CDR2 SYDVKM. The chain's CDR3 is CASSDRVTEAFF. The DNA for the CDR3 is TGTGCCAGCAGTGACAGGGTTACTGAAGCTTTCTTT.

The chain employs TRBV5-1 and TRBJ1-1, with 10 bases aligning to TRBD1. Germline CDR1 and CDR2: SGHRS and YFSETQ. This CDR3 comprises 16 residues. After removal of 4 bases from V and 5 bases from J, the junction contained 11 bases not matched to a gene. The CDR3 region has the DNA TGCGCCAGCAGCCGTTCCCGGGACAGGGGTGGGACTGAAGCTTTCTTT. This encodes CASSRSRDRGGTEAFF.

The chain combines TRBV2 with TRBJ1-2, with D possibly TRBD1 on 6 matching bases. The ends were cut back, 7 bases at V and 4 bases at J, with 13 bases in the middle. Germline values: CDR1 SNHLY, CDR2 FYNNEI. This CDR3 has 13 residues. CDR3 amino acids: CASKGELGYGYTF. The CDR3 bases are TGTGCCAGCAAGGGGGAGCTGGGCTATGGCTACACCTTC.

This rearrangement joins TRBV4-3 to TRBJ1-1, with D maybe TRBD1 (5 bases). CDR3 length: 13 residues. The germline V gene encodes CDR1 LGHNA and CDR2 YSLEER. V was pared by 4 bases and J by 1 base, with 7 bases between. CDR3 region: CASSPTGNTEAFF. As DNA, the CDR3 is TGCGCCAGCAGCCCCACAGGGAACACTGAAGCTTTCTTT.

The chain joins TRBV25-1 to TRBJ2-7, with a weak D call TRBD1 (5 bases). Germline lookup yields CDR1 MGHDK and CDR2 SYGVNS. V lost 2 bases to trimming and J lost 1 base, with 9 bases between them. This CDR3 region has 14 residues. CDR3 nucleotides: TGTGCCAGCAGTGAAGGGCAGGGTTCCTACGAGCAGTACTTC. Translation: CASSEGQGSYEQYF.

The genes are TRBV7-3 and TRBJ2-2; D perhaps matches TRBD2 (5 bases). In germline, CDR1 is SGHTA, CDR2 FQGTGA. Between the trimmed V and J ends, which lost 2 bases and 7 bases, there was a span of 8 bases. The CDR3 contains 13 residues. The CDR3 bases are TGTGCCAGCAGCTTAGTTCGGGGCGGGGAGCTGTTTTTT. Translating it yields CASSLVRGGELFF.

The chain links TRBV7-2 to TRBJ1-3; D remains unclear. The CDR3 contains 14 residues. With 5 bases removed from V and 11 bases from J, the gap between germline ends came to 19 bases. Germline V gene sequence: CDR1 SGHTA, CDR2 FQGNSA. In DNA form, the CDR3 reads TGTGCCAGCAGCCCCACCCCGAATCTCCACTCCATATATTTT. It specifies CASSPTPNLHSIYF.

The rearrangement uses TRBV4-2 and TRBJ1-3; the match to TRBD1 covers 8 bases. With V trimmed by 4 bases and J by 3 bases, 17 bases remained unmatched. This CDR3 has 19 residues. Germline assignment: CDR1 LGHNA and CDR2 YNFKEQ. In DNA, the CDR3 is TGTGCCAGCAGCCGGGGGGACGACAGGGGCCTTTATGGTGGAAACACCATATATTTT. Its translation: CASSRGDDRGLYGGNTIYF.

The gene calls are TRBV6-5 and TRBJ1-2; D is perhaps TRBD1 (5 bases). In germline, CDR1 is MNHEY, CDR2 SVGAGI. The CDR3 extends over 13 amino acids. Trimming pared 6 bases from V and 5 bases from J, leaving 13 bases between. The CDR3 reads CASSPRVKYGYTF. The CDR3 region has the DNA TGTGCCAGCAGCCCCAGGGTGAAGTATGGCTACACCTTC.

This clone has ten or more counts. This chain links TRBV2 with TRBJ2-7; weak D call: TRBD1 (7 bases). Trimming removed 7 bases from V and 7 bases from J, with 20 bases in between. CDR3 length: 14 residues. CDR1 is SNHLY and CDR2 is FYNNEI in the germline V gene. The CDR3 spells CASTRGTVFGEQYV. The CDR3 region has the DNA TGTGCCAGCACCCGCGGGACAGTTTTCGGAGAGCAGTACGTC.

The genes are TRBV14 and TRBJ1-4; perhaps TRBD1 as D (6 bases). Germline V CDR1 and CDR2: SGHDN, FVKESK. Trimming stripped 4 bases from V and 3 bases from J, with 12 bases between. The CDR3 has 15 amino acids. CDR3 residues: CASSRERGSNEKLFF. As DNA, the CDR3 is TGTGCCAGCAGCCGTGAGAGGGGGTCTAATGAAAAACTGTTTTTT.

V is TRBV5-4 and J is TRBJ2-2, with D possibly TRBD2 on 6 matching bases. V lost 4 bases and J lost 5, with 18 bases in between. Per the germline V gene, CDR1 is SGHNT and CDR2 is YYREEE (reference sequence). The CDR3 is made up of 16 amino acids. The CDR3 protein is CASSPRSGLSTGELFF. CDR3 coding DNA: TGTGCCAGCAGCCCAAGGTCGGGACTCTCGACCGGGGAGCTGTTTTTT.

The chain has TRBV5-5 and TRBJ1-2; D is undetermined. The CDR3 consists of 16 residues. Germline CDR1 SGHKS, CDR2 YYEKEE (reference sequence). V lost 5 bases and J lost 2, with 19 bases in between. The CDR3 DNA reads as TGTGCCAGCAGACACCTCATGTGGAGCCAGAACTATGGCTACACCTTC. As protein: CASRHLMWSQNYGYTF.

The chain links TRBV5-6 to TRBJ2-3; 9 positions match TRBD2. The germline V gene encodes CDR1 SGHDT and CDR2 YYEEEE. The CDR3 totals 16 residues. V dropped 1 base and J dropped 1; count of bases not matched to a gene: 4. The CDR3 spells CASSLLQRGGTDTQYF. CDR3 DNA: TGTGCCAGCAGCTTGTTACAGCGGGGGGGCACAGATACGCAGTATTTT.

This rearrangement joins TRBV7-2 to TRBJ2-5, with TRBD2 identical over 16 bases. The CDR3 runs to 18 residues. The ends lost 5 bases at V and 5 bases at J; junction bases unmatched: 11. Germline V gene lookup returns CDR1 SGHTA and CDR2 FQGNSA. The CDR3 DNA reads as TGTGCCAGCAGCCCGGGACTAGCGGGGGGGGCCTCGCGGGAGACCCAGTACTTC. Translating gives CASSPGLAGGASRETQYF.